This note documents a single T cell receptor beta chain sequence. Its target antigen remains unknown. No quality values exist for individual bases; no much larger clone is one base distant. The data derive from a study of regulatory dendritic cells for organ transplantation (dated by TCRdb to about 2017). Turning to the overall study: To make regulatory dendritic cells, monocytes were cultured with vitamin D3 on days 0 and 4, plus IL-10 on day 4. To evaluate the response of the DCs to a potent maturation-inducing agent, LPS was added to DC cultures on day 6. TCRbeta repertoires were sequenced from sorted naive and memory CD4+ and CD8+ T cells before and after allostimulation with regulatory or mature dendritic cells.

Multiplexed two-step PCR with Vbeta-specific forward primers and Jbeta-specific reverse primers was used to amplify TCRbeta CDR3 regions. TCRbeta libraries were sequenced on an Illumina instrument through the immunoSEQ service. The study's processing was this. V, D and J genes were assigned using IMGT annotation, and counts were corrected for multiplex PCR bias using synthetic CDR3 analogues. In the immunoSEQ Analyzer, repertoire clonality was calculated as one minus normalized Shannon entropy. Whether a clone counted as expanded was decided by Fisher's exact test with Benjamini-Hochberg false discovery rate control and a two-tailed cutoff of P<0.01. In TCRdb, the immuneACCESS table is reduced to in-frame sequences with V and J assigned. These tables do not hold every clone; where another copy was compared, an unresolved V gene accounts for under half, and the others remain unexplained. Clonal size and the V and J genes are those of that table, whereas D and trimming came from the DNA. The sample data list about 20,000 clones, and 85% to 90% of these were observed just once. The ten largest clones add up to 0.26% of the sample.

Sequences SGHNT (CDR1) and YYREEE (CDR2) are obtained from the germline V gene (reference sequence). From the cysteine through the phenylalanine, the CDR3 covers 15 amino acids. Solely the CDR3 DNA is kept, with 45 bases framed from the first base. V is reduced by 0 bases and J by 0 bases, leaving a spacing of 7 bases between them. Points the paper makes about the study in general: Sequencing was done in only a couple of subjects, and the authors reported considerable heterogeneity between individuals in the alloreactive memory CD8+ T cell pool. Among the resting subsets, the most alloreactive TCR clonotypes were found in memory CD8+ T cells. Naive CD4+ and CD8+ T cells showed highly diverse repertoires, whereas memory cells were less diverse and memory CD8+ cells were the most oligoclonal. Allostimulation expanded memory CD8+ clones in both subjects, but regulatory dendritic cells appeared to induce more limited expansion than mature dendritic cells.

Sorted T cell subsets were CFSE-labeled and co-cultured for roughly 5 days with allogeneic regulatory or mature dendritic cells at a 1:10 DC:T ratio. FACS was used to sort CD4+ or CD8+ cells into naive T cells (CD45RA+) and memory T cells (CD45RO+). T cells for TCR sequencing came from a couple of healthy control subjects. The Qiagen DNeasy Blood & Tissue Kit was used to extract genomic DNA. The source material was naive CD4+ T cells from blood cultured with dendritic cells. The cell subset or site label of this sample denotes: CD45RA+ naive T cells. The clonotype originates from a human donor in good health. The chain is made from TRBV5-4 and TRBJ1-3; the D gene cannot be resolved reliably. The CDR3 sequence is CASSLEFFSGNTIYF. The bases read TGTGCCAGCAGCTTGGAGTTCTTCTCTGGAAACACCATATATTTT.